Each of the 26 T cell receptor beta chains below was sequenced from the same sample in a study of tissue T cells after allogeneic stem cell transplantation. Documented time point: mouse harvest day 14 after allogeneic transplant. Each mouse received 10^7 T-cell-depleted marrow cells plus 10^6 splenic CD5+ T cells by tail vein. TCRdb's table, derived via immunoSEQ multiplex PCR, lists solely in-frame clones and lacks some. The sample contains about 8,300 clones, around 40% of which appear only once. Sequencing used skin. The receptors derive from a female BALB/c mouse given C57BL/6 T cells with graft-versus-host disease after an allogeneic hematopoietic cell transplant.

Worth noting for this clone: Mouse gene names and germline throughout. The CDR3 end lies 1 residue beyond the end of the read and is filled in from the germline J gene. The chain links TRBV13-3 to TRBJ1-2; no definite D call. V was cut by 2 bases and J by 0 bases, with 5 bases left in between. The V gene's germline CDR1 is NNHDY and CDR2 SYVADS. There are 13 residues in the CDR3. The sequenced part of the CDR3 DNA is TGTGCCAGCAGTGACAGGACAAACTCCGACTACACC. Translating it yields CASSDRTNSDYT. In full, the CDR3 is CASSDRTNSDYTF.

Note on this clone: Here the gene names and germline are mouse. The read comes to an end 1 residue before the CDR3 does, leaving the germline J gene to fill in the end. The gene calls are TRBV3 and TRBJ1-4; no firm D call. V was clipped by 3 bases and J by 0 bases, with 8 bases between them. The germline V gene encodes CDR1 SNHLY and CDR2 FYNGKV (reference sequence). CDR3 length: 15 residues. CDR3 bases read: TGTGCCAGCAGCTTTTCGGGCCTTTCCAACGAAAGATTATTT. Translation: CASSFSGLSNERLF. The full CDR3 is CASSFSGLSNERLFF.

Details on this clone: Gene names and germline refer to mouse. The read terminates 1 residue ahead of where the CDR3 ends, so the germline J gene completes it. The genes are TRBV2 and TRBJ1-4; D perhaps matches TRBD1 (5 bases). Germline V lookup: CDR1 LGHNA, CDR2 YSYQKL. This CDR3 spans 14 amino acids. The V gene lost 2 bases and the J gene lost 1 base, with 5 bases spanning the gap. The part of the CDR3 DNA that was read is TGTGCCAGCAGCCAACAGGGTTCCAACGAAAGATTATTT. Amino acid sequence: CASSQQGSNERLF. The complete CDR3 protein is CASSQQGSNERLFF.

This clone occurred a few times. These gene names are mouse names. From the germline J gene comes the end of the CDR3, since the read stops 1 residue before it. This chain joins TRBV13-2 and TRBJ1-1; 7 bases are shared with TRBD1. V dropped 0 bases and J dropped 1; count of bases not matched to a gene: 0. This CDR3 spans 14 amino acids. Germline V lookup: CDR1 NNHNN, CDR2 SYGAGS (reference sequence). The CDR3 loop reads CASGDGTGNTEVFF. CDR3 DNA, as far as it was read: TGTGCCAGCGGTGATGGGACAGGGAACACAGAAGTCTTC.

Relative to its sample, this clone is medium-sized. The germline and genes are mouse ones. The CDR3 goes on 1 residue after the read ends, and that part is filled in from the germline J gene. J is TRBJ1-2 and V is TRBV26; 10 nucleotides agree with TRBD1. The CDR3 loop spans 13 amino acids. Germline trimming cut 6 bases from V and 6 bases from J; bases unmatched to any gene: 4. The germline CDR1 and CDR2 sequences are KGHPV and FQNQEV (reference sequence). CDR3 in amino acids: CASSPTGGTDYTF. The covered CDR3 bases are TGTGCCAGCAGCCCGACAGGGGGCACCGACTACACC.

Note on this clone: The genes and germline here are from mouse. The CDR3 goes on 1 residue after the read ends, and that part is filled in from the germline J gene. The rearrangement uses TRBV13-1 and TRBJ1-2, with 7 bases identical to TRBD1. CDR3 length equals 13 residues. V shed 2 bases, J shed 3 bases, and the junction held 1 base outside the gene matches. The germline gives CDR1 NSHNY, CDR2 SYGAGN. The CDR3 DNA, read in part, is TGTGCCAGCAGTGAAGACAGGGACTCCGACTACACC. It is translated as CASSEDRDSDYT. The complete CDR3 reads CASSEDRDSDYTF.

As for this clone: Gene names are the mouse ones. Read data end 1 residue before the CDR3 end; the end is taken from the germline J gene. The chain links TRBV16 to TRBJ2-5, with 10 bases identical to TRBD1. In germline, CDR1 is SGHSA, CDR2 FRNQAP. This CDR3 has 14 residues. V shed 5 bases and J 10 bases; nucleotides not matched to a gene: 9. The CDR3 loop is CASSPDRGLQPQYF. Incomplete CDR3 DNA: TGTGCAAGCAGCCCCGACAGGGGGCTCCAACCCCAGTAC.

To note about this clone: Each gene name is a mouse one. The observed sequence ends 1 residue before the CDR3 terminus, with the missing tail filled in from the germline J gene. The rearrangement links TRBV26 to TRBJ1-1; D unclear. Germline V gene data show CDR1 as KGHPV and CDR2 as FQNQEV (reference sequence). This CDR3 spans 11 amino acids. Trimming cost V 4 bases and J 5 bases, with 5 bases left between them. CDR3 sequence: CASSPGTEVFF. CDR3 DNA, as far as it was read: TGTGCCAGCAGTCCCGGGACAGAAGTCTTC.

Regarding this clone: Gene names are mouse gene names. The read finishes 1 residue shy of the CDR3 end, and the germline J gene is used to complete it. The chain has TRBV31 and TRBJ2-5, with 14 bases that match TRBD2. The V gene's germline CDR1 is GKSSPN and CDR2 SITVG. After removal of 0 bases from V and 0 bases from J, the junction contained 5 bases not matched to a gene. This CDR3 is built from 18 residues. The covered CDR3 bases are TGTGCCTGGAGTCTAGAGGGACTGGGGGGGCCTAACCAAGACACCCAGTAC. This codes for CAWSLEGLGGPNQDTQY. The CDR3 reads in full as CAWSLEGLGGPNQDTQYF.

This clone came up a few times. Mouse gene names apply. The missing CDR3 end, 1 residue past where the read stops, is filled in from the germline J gene. The chain couples TRBV15 to TRBJ2-1, with D possibly matching TRBD1 (6 bases). Germline CDR1 SGHND, CDR2 FRSKSL. The V end was cut by 10 bases, the J end by 1 base, with 14 bases between. This CDR3 has 14 amino acids. The CDR3 DNA, read in part, is TGTGCCATCTTACGGGGACAAAACTATGCTGAGCAGTTC. Translation gives CAILRGQNYAEQF. The CDR3 reads in full as CAILRGQNYAEQFF.

Turning to this clone: Gene names refer to mouse genes. The read terminates 1 residue ahead of where the CDR3 ends, so the germline J gene completes it. The rearrangement uses TRBV26 and TRBJ1-1; TRBD1 matches at 8 bases. CDR3 length: 12 residues. Germline V gene sequence: CDR1 KGHPV, CDR2 FQNQEV (reference sequence). Trimming cost V 7 bases and J 5 bases; bases outside gene matches: 3. Here the CDR3 reads CASTRQGTEVFF. The sequenced part of the CDR3 DNA is TGTGCCAGCACCCGACAGGGGACAGAAGTCTTC.

This clone was seen only a few times. The gene names given are mouse names. The read terminates 1 residue ahead of where the CDR3 ends, so the germline J gene completes it. This chain links TRBV26 with TRBJ1-1, with 7 bases lining up with TRBD1. The CDR3 extends over 14 amino acids. Germline V lookup: CDR1 KGHPV, CDR2 FQNQEV (reference sequence). V was clipped by 1 base and J by 4 bases; unmatched bases: 3. The CDR3 bases that were read are TGTGCCAGCAGTCTGTACAGGGGTGGCACAGAAGTCTTC. It is translated as CASSLYRGGTEVF. The CDR3 as a whole reads CASSLYRGGTEVFF.

By frequency in the sample, this clone is medium-sized. Genes and germline are mouse. The CDR3 protein is CASSQGTNSGNTLYF. The CDR3 DNA, read in part, is TGTGCCAGCAGCCAAGGGACGAATTCTGGAAATACGCTCTAT. The chain is built from TRBV5 and TRBJ1-3; no reliable D call. Read sequence stops 1 residue before the CDR3 end, and the germline J gene provides the missing end. The CDR3 extends over 15 amino acids. Germline CDR1 and CDR2: LGHNA and YNLKQL (reference sequence). Trimming left V 1 base short and J 0 bases short, with 7 bases between.

Points on this clone: The gene symbols are mouse symbols. Read coverage stops 1 residue before the CDR3 terminus; the germline J gene supplies the remainder. The V and J genes are TRBV26 and TRBJ1-4; D remains unclear. Germline V gene sequence: CDR1 KGHPV, CDR2 FQNQEV (reference sequence). Between the trimmed V and J ends, which lost 2 bases and 2 bases, there was a span of 3 bases. CDR3 length: 13 amino acids. The CDR3 loop reads CASSLKSNERLFF. The sequenced CDR3 bases are TGTGCCAGCAGTCTGAAGTCCAACGAAAGATTATTT. Supplemented by reference TRBV26 and TRBJ1-4, the full variable domain reads NSKVIQTPRYLVKGQGQKAKMRCIPEKGHPVVFWYQQNKNNEFKFLINFQNQEVLQQIDMTEKRFSAECPSNSPCSLEIQSSEAGDSALYLCASSLKSNERLFFGHGTKLSVL.

To note about this clone: Each gene name is a mouse one. Coverage ceases 1 residue before the CDR3 finishes, and the germline J gene fills in the end. V and J are TRBV12-2 and TRBJ1-4, with 10 bases identical to TRBD1. Germline CDR1 is SGHLS and CDR2 is HYDKME. The length of the CDR3 is 15 residues. Trimming cost V 0 bases and J 5 bases; bases outside gene matches: 2. The covered CDR3 bases are TGTGCCAGCTCTCTCGAGGGACAGGGGAACGAAAGATTATTT. This encodes CASSLEGQGNERLF. The CDR3 in its entirety is CASSLEGQGNERLFF.

Details on this clone: Gene names and germline refer to mouse. The CDR3 is cut off 1 residue early in the read; its end comes from the germline J gene. V is TRBV3 and J is TRBJ2-7; 7 nucleotides line up with TRBD2. This CDR3 region has 14 residues. Losses at the gene ends were 2 bases for V and 0 bases for J; bases not matched to a gene: 1. CDR1 is SNHLY, CDR2 FYNGKV, per germline (reference sequence). The DNA read from the CDR3 is TGTGCCAGCAGCTTACTGGGGGTCTCCTATGAACAGTAC. This codes for CASSLLGVSYEQY. The CDR3 reads in full as CASSLLGVSYEQYF.

This clone was counted a few times. Gene names are the mouse ones. CDR3 amino acids: CASSFQKNTEVFF. The sequenced CDR3 bases are TGTGCCAGCAGTTTCCAGAAAAACACAGAAGTCTTC. The V and J genes are TRBV15 and TRBJ1-1; D gene unclear. The read ends 1 residue before the CDR3 terminus; that terminus is restored from the germline J gene. The germline gives CDR1 SGHND, CDR2 FRSKSL. This CDR3 spans 13 amino acids. V lost 3 bases, J lost 1 base, and 6 bases lay in between.

By share of the sample, this clone is medium-sized (0.01 to 0.1%). Gene names follow the mouse nomenclature. The read falls 1 residue short of the CDR3 end, and the missing part is taken from the germline J gene. This sequence joins TRBV26 and TRBJ2-7, with D maybe TRBD1 (5 bases). The CDR3 is 12 residues long. Germline V gene lookup returns CDR1 KGHPV and CDR2 FQNQEV (reference sequence). V lost 3 bases and J lost 5, with 8 bases in between. The chain's CDR3 is CASSLQGDEQYF. CDR3 bases read: TGTGCCAGCAGTCTCCAGGGAGATGAACAGTAC. Variable domain in full (rest from reference TRBV26 and TRBJ2-7): NSKVIQTPRYLVKGQGQKAKMRCIPEKGHPVVFWYQQNKNNEFKFLINFQNQEVLQQIDMTEKRFSAECPSNSPCSLEIQSSEAGDSALYLCASSLQGDEQYFGPGTRLTVL.

This clone was detected only a few times. Germline and genes: mouse. Sequencing ends 1 residue short of the CDR3 end; the germline J gene provides the rest. The rearrangement joins TRBV26 to TRBJ1-3, with D possibly being TRBD1 (5 bases). The CDR3 is 16 residues long. CDR1 is KGHPV and CDR2 is FQNQEV in the germline V gene (reference sequence). V was trimmed by 2 bases and J by 0 bases, leaving 11 bases between them. Partial CDR3 DNA: TGTGCCAGCAGTCTGGCCGCAGGGCTTTCTGGAAATACGCTCTAT. It yields the protein CASSLAAGLSGNTLY. The full CDR3 reads CASSLAAGLSGNTLYF. The whole variable domain, remainder taken from reference TRBV26 and TRBJ1-3, is NSKVIQTPRYLVKGQGQKAKMRCIPEKGHPVVFWYQQNKNNEFKFLINFQNQEVLQQIDMTEKRFSAECPSNSPCSLEIQSSEAGDSALYLCASSLAAGLSGNTLYFGEGSRLIVV.

By proportion, this clone is medium-sized. Gene names denote mouse genes. The read stops 1 residue short of the end of the CDR3; the missing end is completed from the germline J gene. The rearrangement joins TRBV23 to TRBJ2-1; the DNA was not compared with TRBD2, the D call given in the table. The CDR3 is 15 amino acids. The germline V gene encodes CDR1 KGHTA and CDR2 FQNQQP. The sequenced part of the CDR3 DNA is TGCTCCAGCAGTCAATCGGCTGGAAACTATGCTGAGCAGTTC. Encoded protein: CSSSQSAGNYAEQF. The CDR3 reads in full as CSSSQSAGNYAEQFF.

This clone has more than one count but fewer than ten. Here the gene names and germline are mouse. The CDR3 is cut off 1 residue early in the read; its end comes from the germline J gene. The V and J genes are TRBV1 and TRBJ1-6; 7 bases fit TRBD1. TRBJ1-6 is sorted into the ORF group, with uncertain function. V trimming: 4 bases; J trimming: 7 bases; junction bases outside the gene matches: 4. CDR1 is NSQYPW and CDR2 is LRSPGD in the germline V gene (reference sequence). CDR3 size: 14 residues. The CDR3 loop reads CTCSGRDRNSPLYF. The sequenced CDR3 bases are TGCACCTGCAGTGGCCGGGACAGAAATTCGCCCCTCTAC.

In regard to this clone: Gene names are the mouse ones. The CDR3 end lies 1 residue beyond the end of the read and is filled in from the germline J gene. This chain links TRBV19 with TRBJ2-1; no firm D call. V lost 6 bases and J lost 4, with 11 bases in between. Germline V gives CDR1 FNHDT, CDR2 SITEND (reference sequence). The CDR3 consists of 13 residues. CDR3 DNA, as far as it was read: TGTGCCAGCAAGGGCACGGTGTATGCTGAGCAGTTC. This gives the protein CASKGTVYAEQF. The entire CDR3 protein is CASKGTVYAEQFF.

This clone was observed a handful of times. Mouse names are used for the genes. The read comes to an end 1 residue before the CDR3 does, leaving the germline J gene to fill in the end. This sequence joins TRBV26 and TRBJ2-1; D is unclear. Per the germline V gene, CDR1 is KGHPV and CDR2 is FQNQEV (reference sequence). The CDR3 is 15 residues long. With 2 bases removed from V and 4 bases from J, the gap between germline ends came to 12 bases. CDR3 residues: CASSLPRRGYAEQFF. CDR3 DNA (partial): TGTGCCAGCAGTCTGCCCAGACGGGGATATGCTGAGCAGTTC.

Of note for this clone: Genes here carry mouse names. Sequencing ends 1 residue short of the CDR3 end; the germline J gene provides the rest. The V and J genes are TRBV15 and TRBJ2-4; D gene uncertain. The CDR3 is made up of 12 amino acids. V gave up 4 bases and J gave up 8 bases, with 10 bases separating them. The germline CDR1 and CDR2 sequences are SGHND and FRSKSL. The part of the CDR3 DNA that was read is TGTGCCAGCAGTTGGAGAGATGGCACCTTGTAC. Protein: CASSWRDGTLY. In full, the CDR3 reads CASSWRDGTLYF.

Comment on this clone: Genes and germline are mouse. Distinct nucleotide sequences in the sample also encode this CDR3. The CDR3 bases that were read are TGTGCCAGCAGTCTGTCTGCAAACTCCGACTACACC. Encoded protein: CASSLSANSDYT. The entire CDR3 protein reads CASSLSANSDYTF. The chain carries TRBV26 and TRBJ1-2; D gene uncertain. The observed sequence ends 1 residue before the CDR3 terminus, with the missing tail filled in from the germline J gene. CDR1 KGHPV and CDR2 FQNQEV come from the germline V gene (reference sequence). Trimming left V 0 bases short and J 0 bases short, with 2 bases between. The CDR3 consists of 13 residues.

As regards this clone: Gene names and germline refer to mouse. The read comes to an end 1 residue before the CDR3 does, leaving the germline J gene to fill in the end. The V and J genes are TRBV1 and TRBJ1-5, with D perhaps matching TRBD1 (6 bases). The CDR3 consists of 13 residues. V lost 4 bases, J lost 4 bases, and 8 bases lay in between. Germline V gives CDR1 NSQYPW, CDR2 LRSPGD (reference sequence). Partial CDR3 DNA: TGCACCTGCAGTGGGGGACAAAACCAGGCTCCGCTT. Translation: CTCSGGQNQAPL. From start to end, the CDR3 is CTCSGGQNQAPLF.